This record covers a single T cell receptor (beta chain). Its antigen has not been determined. Nothing much larger sits one base from this clone, and base qualities are not available. The source of the sample is a study of cytomegalovirus exposure and HLA in healthy donors (dated by TCRdb to the late 2010s). The study in broad terms: An earlier analysis of several hundred of the donors reported 250 to 300 Gb of sequence data and 117 million unique TCR beta sequences from 190 million or so T cells. The number of typed donors differed by locus: roughly 620-630 for A, B, C, DRB1 and DQB1; 522 for DQA1; about 600 for DPA1; and about 450 for DPB1. An early release that covered about 600 HLA-typed donors contained about 300 gigabases of sequencing data and about 93 million unique TCR sequences. A later genetic analysis took genome-wide SNP genotypes for about 65% of the roughly 670 donors and used that subset as a discovery cohort. HLA typing covered class I and class II loci at four-digit resolution. Of the approximately 370 genotyped donors, 75% to 85% were placed in the genetic ancestry cluster associated with self-reported Caucasian donors. In an earlier analysis of 587 of the donors, high-throughput TCR beta sequencing was used to judge whether each TCR beta V gene segment behaved as functional or pseudogenic. Across 300 to 400 genotyped donors of the cohort, an average of approximately 240,000 unique TCR beta nucleotide sequences per donor were sequenced, and roughly 18% of those sequences were non-productive. Four to six DR-DQ haplotypes were handled as single units for association and clustering, since linkage in the cohort was strong. All discovery cohort repertoires had been generated using a single sequencing platform. The aim of the study was to test whether cataloging public T cell receptors could identify signatures of past pathogen exposure. Rather than drawing on any new phenotypic data, the later analysis identified candidate immune exposures from TCR beta sequences and the way those sequences occurred across donors. The study combined high-throughput TCR immunosequencing, statistical association of individual TCRs with disease status, and machine learning to predict cytomegalovirus infection status. The study used immunosequencing to profile the T cell repertoires of approximately 640 subjects and linked those repertoires to cytomegalovirus serostatus. Donor age, sex, ethnicity and CMV serostatus were collected together with the repertoire data. Along with the roughly 700-subject first cohort, a separate validation cohort of around 110 different subjects was used. A later analysis re-examined previously published TCR beta repertoires from around 670 donors and added high-resolution HLA genotyping to investigate patterns of TCR occurrence.

Libraries came from the immunoSEQ multiplex PCR assay. The multiplex PCR relied on a mix of 60 forward primers for TCR Vbeta segments and 13 reverse primers for TCR Jbeta segments. A multiplex PCR assay on genomic DNA amplified the CDR3 region of rearranged TCR beta genes. The Illumina HiSeq System was used to sequence the amplified TCR beta libraries as 87-base-pair reads. Processing in the source paper ran as follows. In a later analysis, roughly 80 million unique TCR beta chains were counted across the 500 to 700 repertoires, and roughly 11 million of these chains were shared by at least two donors. Raw reads were error-corrected and collapsed into unique sequences by a nearest-neighbor algorithm in which closely related sequences were merged to remove PCR and sequencing errors. Alignment of CDR3 sequences to IMGT reference sequences was used to assign V, D and J gene segments. For a sequence to be retained, a match of at least six nucleotides to both a V gene segment and a J gene segment was required. A rearrangement was called productive if the CDR3 had no stop codons and remained in frame with V and J, and every other rearrangement was called non-productive. Following IMGT convention, CDR3 was defined as the stretch from the second conserved V-encoded cysteine to the conserved J-encoded phenylalanine. In an earlier analysis of some 550 of the donors, sequences lacking an unambiguous match to a single V gene segment were excluded. An earlier analysis of fewer than 750 of the donors called V segments functional above 56.7% productive rearrangements and segregating when the between-donor standard deviation exceeded 5%. To diagnose cytomegalovirus status from the catalog of TCR beta chain sequences, a statistical classification framework was built. In a later analysis, TCR nucleotide sequences were compared against IMGT/GENE-DB human TR gene sequences so that V and J genes could be assigned. A later analysis assigned CDR3 sequences and most-parsimonious VDJ recombination scenarios with the TCRdist pipeline. A later analysis defined each TCR beta chain by its CDR3 amino acid sequence plus V-gene family, and excluded reads lacking a unique V-gene family. As a way to deal with suspected cross-contamination and a sequencing artifact, a later analysis dropped roughly 600 nucleotide sequences that were highly shared and had low generation probability. In a later analysis, a clonal expansion index was calculated for each public chain from normalized within-repertoire ranks of inferred template counts. In a later analysis, generation probabilities were computed using a VDJ recombination model fitted to out-of-frame rearrangements, and the results were checked against IGoR. A later analysis scored TCR-TCR, TCR-HLA and TCR-CMV co-occurrence with hypergeometric tests, applying a repertoire-size bias correction to TCR pairs. False discovery rates were estimated in a later analysis by permuting HLA or CMV assignments 20 times. In a later analysis, co-occurring TCRs were grouped using DBSCAN, with TCRdist sequence similarity added in when clustering inside HLA-allele-positive subsets. For co-occurrence clustering, repertoires with fewer than 30,000 or more than 120,000 public chains were excluded, along with roughly 5 repertoires with anomalous nucleotide sharing. As stored in TCRdb, this immuneACCESS dataset retains in-frame rearrangements with V and J assigned. A fraction of the clones does not appear; measured against another copy, unresolved V genes explain less than half of the discrepancy, and the remainder lacks a known reason. V, J and clone size are taken as reported in that table, and D and trimming were inferred from the DNA itself. The sample contains fewer than 140,000 clones, about three quarters of them found a single time. About 0.8% of the sample lies in the top ten.

The cohort was made up of approximately 700 healthy bone marrow donors. Cohort members were all nominally healthy when sampled, although unrecorded immune exposures were likely present. The donor tested CMV seronegative and was one of the 352 seronegative cohort members. A peripheral blood sample was provided by each donor, and peripheral blood mononuclear cells were used for TCR beta sequencing. Genomic DNA extraction from the blood cell samples was performed with the Qiagen DNeasy Blood Extraction Kit. From its cysteine to its phenylalanine, the CDR3 spans 18 amino acids. Only the CDR3 portion is preserved as DNA: 54 bases, with reading frame beginning at the first base. Deletion took 0 bases off V and 9 bases off J, with a span of 24 bases between the germline ends. CDR1 MNHNS and CDR2 SASEGT are derived from the germline V gene. What the research found in general, with its limitations: A total of around 150 TCR beta chains were listed by the study as associated with cytomegalovirus. Linkage disequilibrium might explain the correlated functional status among segregating V segments, but an unknown experimental factor could not be excluded. In a later analysis, several top co-occurrence clusters were reported to appear linked to parvovirus B19, influenza, CMV and Epstein-Barr virus. The only immune exposure information available for the cohort was CMV serostatus. A further reported finding was that TCR beta sequences accurately predicted the HLA-A and HLA-B alleles for most subjects in the first cohort. Roughly uniform sequencing depth across donors was assumed in presence/absence analyses, although this assumption may not hold. It was suggested by the authors that the approach could potentially be generalized to other disease states and immunological phenotypes. In vitro tests confirmed that three of the cytomegalovirus-associated TCR beta chains recognize cytomegalovirus antigens. Some IMGT-functional V segments, including TRBV6-2 and TRBV6-3, could not be distinguished by the 87-base-pair reads and were therefore excluded. In a later analysis, some 17,000 TCR beta sequences were associated with specific HLA alleles at a false discovery rate of 0.05. Approximately 18 rarely observed V segments, including chromosome 9 orphons, were excluded from the earlier analysis of almost 600 of the donors because counts were too low. A later genetic analysis reported fewer N-insertions in productive TCRs among donors in an Asian-associated ancestry cluster than the approximately 670-donor mean. When HLA alleles, especially DR and DQ, strongly co-occurred, TCR associations were difficult to assign to individual alleles. Compared with equally common non-associated chains, HLA-associated TCR beta chains in a later analysis were more clonally expanded and had lower generation probabilities. According to a later analysis, TCR association rates differed among HLA loci, with DRB1 alleles showing the most associated TCRs and HLA-C alleles showing the fewest. Broadly in line with IMGT annotations, most TCR beta V segments showed up in productive rearrangements about 87% or about 30% of the time in an earlier analysis of approximately 640 of the donors. Most CMV-associated TCR beta chains appeared to be HLA-restricted in a later analysis, and the HLA associations seemed to be driven largely by CMV exposure. Most TCR sequences were observed very rarely across donors, whereas some public TCRs were present in many individuals. An association between a missense DCLRE1C variant and V-gene and J-gene trimming of TCR beta chains was found in a later genetic analysis and replicated in an independent cohort. The sequencing pipeline was judged likely to have produced a cluster of highly shared sequence variants as a technical artifact. In both the original and validation cohorts, the classifier was reported to diagnose cytomegalovirus status with high specificity and sensitivity. Only TCR beta chains were sequenced in this cohort, and the absence of alpha or paired-chain data limited detectable features. Because HLA typing was unavailable for some donors at each locus, only the typed subset was used in association tests.

The clonotype comes from a boy aged 5 to 17 in good health and CMV-seronegative. Sequencing was performed on PBMCs. The V gene is TRBV6-1 and the J gene is TRBJ2-1; TRBD1 could be the D gene, as 6 bases match. The bases read TGTGCCAGCAGTGAAGCCTTAACCGGGACAAACCGCGTGAGTGAGCAGTTCTTC. This is translated as CASSEALTGTNRVSEQFF.